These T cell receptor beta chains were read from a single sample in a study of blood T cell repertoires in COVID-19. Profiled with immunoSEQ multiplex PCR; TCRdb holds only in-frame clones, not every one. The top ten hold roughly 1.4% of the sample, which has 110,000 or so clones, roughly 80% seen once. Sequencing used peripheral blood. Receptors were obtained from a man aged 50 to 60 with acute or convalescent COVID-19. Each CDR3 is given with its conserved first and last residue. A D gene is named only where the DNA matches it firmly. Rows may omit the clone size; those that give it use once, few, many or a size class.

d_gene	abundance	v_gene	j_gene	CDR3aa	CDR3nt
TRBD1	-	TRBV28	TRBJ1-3	CASSSGTDGNTIYF	TGTGCCAGCAGTTCCGGGACAGATGGAAACACCATATATTTT
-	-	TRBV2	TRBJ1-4	CASRGPPSSNEKLFF	TGTGCCAGCAGGGGCCCCCCTTCGTCTAATGAAAAACTGTTTTTT
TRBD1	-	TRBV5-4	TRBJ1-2	CASSNGGTGPGLYGYTF	TGTGCCAGCAGTAATGGGGGGACAGGCCCAGGACTCTATGGCTACACCTTC
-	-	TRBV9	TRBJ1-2	CASSVAHREPLF	TGTGCCAGCAGCGTAGCGCACAGGGAGCCCCTCTTC
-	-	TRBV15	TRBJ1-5	CATSRDRGRNQPQHF	TGTGCCACCAGCAGAGACAGGGGAAGGAATCAGCCCCAGCATTTT
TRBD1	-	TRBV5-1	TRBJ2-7	CASSLEGGQSYEQYF	TGCGCCAGCAGCTTGGAAGGGGGACAGTCCTACGAGCAGTACTTC
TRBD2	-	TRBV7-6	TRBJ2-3	CASSLADPGLAGAHKDTQYF	TGTGCCAGCAGCTTAGCCGACCCGGGACTAGCGGGGGCGCACAAAGATACGCAGTATTTT
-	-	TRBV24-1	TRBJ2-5	CATSDVIIGGQETQYF	TGTGCCACCAGTGATGTCATCATCGGGGGCCAAGAGACCCAGTACTTC
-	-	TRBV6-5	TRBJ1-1	CASSYSRGTEAFF	TGTGCCAGCAGTTACTCTAGGGGCACTGAAGCTTTCTTT
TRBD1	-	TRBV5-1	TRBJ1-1	CASRTGGWTEAFF	TGCGCCAGCAGAACAGGGGGCTGGACTGAAGCTTTCTTT
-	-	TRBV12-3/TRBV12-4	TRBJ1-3	CASSPSVGNTIYF	TGTGCCAGCAGTCCCTCGGTTGGAAACACCATATATTTT
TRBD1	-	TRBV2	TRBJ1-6	CASTTDRVSNSPLHF	TGTGCCAGCACTACGGACAGGGTCAGTAATTCACCCCTCCACTTT
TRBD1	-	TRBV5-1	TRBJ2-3	CASSLRTGGTDTQYF	TGCGCCAGCAGCTTAAGGACAGGGGGCACAGATACGCAGTATTTT
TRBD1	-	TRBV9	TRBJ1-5	CASSRTGEEPQHF	TGTGCCAGCAGCCGGACAGGGGAGGAGCCCCAGCATTTT
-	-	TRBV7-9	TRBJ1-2	CASSPERGNGYGYTF	TGTGCCAGCAGCCCAGAGCGGGGGAACGGGTATGGCTACACCTTC
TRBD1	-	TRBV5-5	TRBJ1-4	CASSLVGQGAYEKLFF	TGTGCCAGCAGCTTGGTTGGACAGGGGGCCTATGAAAAACTGTTTTTT
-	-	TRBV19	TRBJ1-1	CASSITGNTEAFF	TGTGCCAGTAGTATAACAGGGAACACTGAAGCTTTCTTT
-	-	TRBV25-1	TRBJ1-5	CASMGQGNQPQHF	TGTGCCAGCATGGGGCAGGGCAATCAGCCCCAGCATTTT
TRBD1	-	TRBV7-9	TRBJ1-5	CASSSESGTGNQPQHF	TGTGCCAGCAGCTCAGAATCCGGGACAGGCAATCAGCCCCAGCATTTT
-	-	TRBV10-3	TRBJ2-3	CAISEPKGGTDTQYF	TGTGCCATCAGTGAGCCAAAGGGGGGCACAGATACGCAGTATTTT
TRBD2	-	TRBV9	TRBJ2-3	CASSVGPTSGRDTQYF	TGTGCCAGCAGCGTAGGACCGACTAGCGGGCGGGATACGCAGTATTTT
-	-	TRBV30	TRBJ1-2	CAWSAGTPGYTF	TGTGCCTGGAGCGCCGGTACCCCCGGCTACACCTTC
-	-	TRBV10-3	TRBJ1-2	CAISDIYGYTF	TGTGCCATCAGTGACATCTATGGCTACACCTTC
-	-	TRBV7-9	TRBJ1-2	CASSSSGVNYGYTF	TGTGCCAGCAGCAGTAGCGGGGTTAACTACGGCTACACCTTC
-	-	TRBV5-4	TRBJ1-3	CASSLAGRGSGNTIYF	TGTGCCAGCAGCCTGGCTGGGAGGGGCTCTGGAAACACCATATATTTT
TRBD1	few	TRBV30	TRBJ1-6	CAWSLSRGNSPLHF	TGTGCCTGGAGTCTCAGCAGGGGGAATTCACCCCTCCACTTT
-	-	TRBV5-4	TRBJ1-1	CASSSGTYAEAFF	TGTGCCAGCAGCTCGGGAACCTACGCTGAAGCTTTCTTT
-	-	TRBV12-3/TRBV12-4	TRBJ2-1	CASSPTSWQRFF	TGTGCCAGCAGCCCTACTAGTTGGCAGCGGTTCTTC
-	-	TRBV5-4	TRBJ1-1	CASSLTTGVEAFF	TGTGCCAGCAGCTTAACAACAGGTGTTGAAGCTTTCTTT
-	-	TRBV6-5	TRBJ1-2	CASSRTVANYGYTF	TGTGCCAGCAGTCGGACAGTAGCTAACTATGGCTACACCTTC
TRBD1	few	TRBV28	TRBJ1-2	CASSLGTGVHGYTF	TGTGCCAGCAGTTTAGGGACAGGGGTCCATGGCTACACCTTC
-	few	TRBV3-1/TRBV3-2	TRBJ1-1	CASSLRTGFGTEAFF	TGTGCCAGCAGCCTTCGCACAGGGTTTGGAACTGAAGCTTTCTTT
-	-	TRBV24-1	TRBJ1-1	CATSETGLNTEAFF	TGTGCCACCAGTGAGACAGGTCTGAACACTGAAGCTTTCTTT
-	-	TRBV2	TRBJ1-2	CASSERRGGYTF	TGTGCCAGCAGTGAACGCCGAGGGGGCTACACCTTC
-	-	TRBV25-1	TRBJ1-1	CASSGSRDMNTEAFF	TGTGCCAGCAGTGGGTCTCGGGACATGAACACTGAAGCTTTCTTT
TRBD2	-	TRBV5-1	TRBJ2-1	CASSPTSVSYNEQFF	TGCGCCAGCAGCCCGACTAGCGTATCCTACAATGAGCAGTTCTTC
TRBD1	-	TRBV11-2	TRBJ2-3	CASSWGQTGDTQYF	TGTGCCAGCAGCTGGGGACAGACAGGAGATACGCAGTATTTT
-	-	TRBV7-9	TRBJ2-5	CASSTKETQYF	TGTGCCAGCAGCACTAAAGAGACCCAGTACTTC
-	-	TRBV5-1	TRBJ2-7	CASSEVPHEQYF	TGCGCCAGCAGCGAGGTCCCCCACGAGCAGTACTTC
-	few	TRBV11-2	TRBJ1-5	CASSLDRNQPQHF	TGTGCCAGCAGCTTAGACAGGAATCAGCCCCAGCATTTT